This T cell receptor (beta chain) comes out of a study of cytomegalovirus exposure and HLA in healthy donors. Study-level information: T cells numbering around 180 million yielded approximately 100 million unique TCR beta sequences in an earlier analysis.

Notes on the study in general: Analysis performed later found roughly 17,000 TCR beta sequences associated with HLA alleles at 0.05 false discovery rate. Sequencing likely generated an artifact that appeared as a cluster of highly shared sequence variants. Most TCRs appeared rarely, but some public TCRs recurred in many donors.

About this clone itself: Its cognate antigen is unknown.

The CDR3 totals 14 residues. The V gene's germline CDR1 is LNHDA and CDR2 SQIVND (reference sequence). V was clipped by 10 bases and J by 3 bases; unmatched bases: 9. Vbeta (60) and Jbeta (13) primers were used in the PCR. Data came from immunoSEQ multiplex PCR; TCRdb stores just in-frame clones and leaves some out. The top ten hold about 1.7% of the sample, which has 110,000 to 150,000 clones, almost 80% seen once. The clonotype originates from a woman in her 30s in good health and CMV-seronegative. Sequenced: PBMCs. The chain employs TRBV19 and TRBJ2-7; 10 positions agree with TRBD2. In DNA, the CDR3 is TGTGCCACTGGCCGGACTAGCGGAGGCTACGAGCAGTACTTC. Protein product: CATGRTSGGYEQYF.